These 7 T cell receptor beta chains came from one sample sequenced in a study of T cell responses to AZD1222 COVID-19 vaccine. Libraries were prepared by immunoSEQ multiplex PCR; TCRdb keeps only in-frame clonotypes and omits some of them. The table includes about 130,000 clones, 93% detected once. Sequenced here: peripheral blood, sampled on day 0 of AZD1222 vaccination. The receptors come from an adult in good health.

J is TRBJ1-1 and V is TRBV10-2; D is ambiguous. Germline V CDR1 and CDR2: WSHSY, SAAADI. Trimming left V 4 bases short and J 2 bases short, with 8 bases between. The length of the CDR3 is 13 residues. The CDR3 DNA is TGCGCCAGCAGTGTTCAGTTTAACACTGAAGCTTTCTTT. Translating gives CASSVQFNTEAFF.

The count of this clone is one. This chain uses TRBV15 with TRBJ2-5; 11 positions match TRBD2. The CDR3 consists of 16 residues. CDR1 and CDR2 (germline): LNHNV, YYDKDF (reference sequence). V shed 5 bases, J shed 4 bases, and the junction held 9 bases outside the gene matches. The CDR3 coding sequence is TGTGCCACCAGCGCCTCAGTAGCGGGAGGGCGAGAGACCCAGTACTTC. It codes for CATSASVAGGRETQYF.

J is TRBJ1-2 and V is TRBV6-1; D remains ambiguous. The CDR3 extends over 13 amino acids. In germline, CDR1 is MNHNS, CDR2 SASEGT. V lost 1 base and J 7 bases, leaving 10 bases between the germline ends. In DNA, the CDR3 is TGTGCCAGCAGTGAAGGGGCTTGGGGTGGCTACACCTTC. Translated, it gives CASSEGAWGGYTF.

In nucleotides, the CDR3 is TGTGCCAGCTCCCGAGGACAGGGCTTTAATGAAAAACTGTTTTTT. Its protein product is CASSRGQGFNEKLFF. The chain has TRBV18 and TRBJ1-4; 8 positions agree with TRBD1. Germline lookup yields CDR1 KGHSH and CDR2 LQKENI. After removal of 6 bases from V and 4 bases from J, the junction contained 7 bases not matched to a gene. The CDR3 consists of 15 residues.

J is TRBJ1-1 and V is TRBV10-3; 7 bases match TRBD1. The CDR3 length is 14 residues. Unmatched junction bases numbered 9, after V lost 7 bases and J lost 4 bases. Germline CDR1 reads ENHRY; CDR2 reads SYGVKD. CDR3: CAIKRQGLGTEAFF. The CDR3 nucleotides are TGTGCCATCAAGAGACAGGGATTGGGCACTGAAGCTTTCTTT.

The rearrangement uses TRBV29-1 and TRBJ1-4; D might be TRBD1 (6 bases). Germline CDR1 SQVTM, CDR2 ANQGSEA. Trimming left V 4 bases short and J 7 bases short, with 10 bases between. There are 12 residues in the CDR3. DNA for the CDR3: TGCAGCGTTGCAGGGGTCGGTGAAAAACTGTTTTTT. This codes for CSVAGVGEKLFF.

The chain joins TRBV3-1 (or the pseudogene TRBV3-2) to TRBJ2-1; D gene uncertain. V lost 8 bases, J lost 0 bases, and 11 bases lay in between. Germline V gene lookup returns CDR1 LGHDT and CDR2 YNNKEL (reference sequence). The CDR3 spans 14 residues. CDR3 sequence (DNA): TGTGCCAGCGGTCAGCTAAGCTCCTACAATGAGCAGTTCTTC. It encodes CASGQLSSYNEQFF.